This T cell receptor (beta chain) was captured by sequencing in a study of glioma-infiltrating T cells after dendritic cell vaccination. Study-level background: Patients received autologous tumor lysate-pulsed dendritic cell vaccination between 2003 and 2012.

Primers: 60 V beta forward and 13 J beta reverse. TCRdb's copy holds only in-frame clones and misses some; the assay was immunoSEQ multiplex PCR. Of 93,000 or so clones listed, about 80% are singletons. Selection required adequate fresh-frozen tumor tissue plus more than two years' survival data. Note on this clone: Its target is not known.

The CDR3 contains 15 residues. With 4 bases clipped from V and 0 bases from J, the junction kept 4 bases outside the gene matches. CDR1 is SGHVS, CDR2 FNYEAQ, per germline. General study findings and limits: TCR clonality showed no direct relationship with survival.

This sequence joins TRBV7-6 and TRBJ2-7; 9 bases align to TRBD2. The sequenced sample was blood, obtained before dendritic cell vaccination. The TCR originated in a human donor with glioblastoma. CDR3 loop: CASSSLAGPSYEQYF. The CDR3 bases are TGTGCCAGCAGCTCCCTAGCGGGACCCTCCTACGAGCAGTACTTC.